This T cell receptor beta chain emerged from a study of cytomegalovirus exposure and HLA in healthy donors (dated by TCRdb to the late 2010s). With regard to the full study: According to an earlier analysis of a few hundred of the donors, 150 million to 200 million T cells yielded 95 million to 140 million unique TCR beta sequences and approximately 300 Gb of sequence data. An early release covering approximately 600 HLA-typed donors comprised 250 to 350 gigabases of sequencing data and some 79 million unique TCR sequences. Among 300 to 450 genotyped donors of the cohort, an average of about 240,000 unique TCR beta nucleotide sequences were sequenced per donor, 15% to 20% of them non-productive. In addition to the first cohort of about 650 subjects, a separate validation cohort of approximately 120 different subjects was used. A later genetic analysis took genome-wide SNP genotypes for about three fifths of the 666 donors and used that subset as a discovery cohort. The later analysis used no new phenotypic data to find candidate immune exposures, relying instead on TCR beta sequences and their occurrence across donors. Donor age, sex, ethnicity and CMV serostatus were compiled alongside the repertoire data. The genetic ancestry cluster associated with self-reported Caucasian donors included about four fifths of the approximately 400 genotyped donors. Both class I and class II loci were covered by HLA typing, at four-digit resolution. A later analysis re-examined previously published TCR beta repertoires from roughly 650 donors and added high-resolution HLA genotyping to investigate patterns of TCR occurrence. A few DR-DQ haplotypes were handled as single units for association and clustering because linkage in the cohort was strong. To predict cytomegalovirus infection status, the study brought together high-throughput TCR immunosequencing, statistical association of individual TCRs with disease status, and machine learning. Using immunosequencing, the study profiled T cell repertoires from 666 subjects and related those repertoires to cytomegalovirus serostatus. An earlier analysis of more than 450 of the donors used high-throughput TCR beta sequencing to judge whether each TCR beta V gene segment behaved as functional or pseudogenic. Every repertoire in the discovery cohort had been generated on one and the same sequencing platform. The number of typed donors differed by locus: about 620-640 for A, B, C, DRB1 and DQB1; 500 to 550 for DQA1; some 610 for DPA1; and about 470 for DPB1. The aim of the study was to test whether cataloging public T cell receptors could identify signatures of past pathogen exposure.

The library was prepared using the immunoSEQ multiplex PCR assay. The multiplex PCR relied on a mix of 60 forward primers for TCR Vbeta segments and 13 reverse primers for TCR Jbeta segments. Amplification of the CDR3 region of rearranged TCR beta genes was performed with a multiplex PCR assay on genomic DNA. The amplified TCR beta libraries were sequenced on the Illumina HiSeq System as 87-base-pair reads. The paper's data handling went like this. Across the 500 to 850 repertoires, a later analysis counted some 80 million unique TCR beta chains, roughly 11 million of which were shared by at least two donors. Raw reads were error-corrected and collapsed into unique sequences by a nearest-neighbor algorithm in which closely related sequences were merged to remove PCR and sequencing errors. V, D and J gene segments were assigned by aligning CDR3 sequences to IMGT reference sequences. For a sequence to be retained, at least a six-nucleotide match to both a V gene segment and a J gene segment was required. Rearrangements were called productive when the CDR3 lacked stop codons and stayed in frame with V and J; all others were non-productive. Following IMGT convention, CDR3 was defined as the stretch from the second conserved V-encoded cysteine up to the conserved J-encoded phenylalanine. In an earlier analysis of around 600 of the donors, sequences lacking an unambiguous match to a single V gene segment were excluded. In an earlier analysis of 587 of the donors, V segments were called functional above 56.7% productive rearrangements and were called segregating when the between-donor standard deviation exceeded 5%. To diagnose cytomegalovirus status from the catalog of TCR beta chain sequences, a statistical classification framework was built. V and J gene assignment, in a later analysis, came from comparing TCR nucleotide sequences with IMGT/GENE-DB human TR gene sequences. The TCRdist pipeline was used in a later analysis to assign CDR3 sequences and most-parsimonious VDJ recombination scenarios. In a later analysis, every TCR beta chain was defined by the combination of its CDR3 amino acid sequence and its V-gene family, and reads without a unique V-gene family were dropped. As a way to deal with suspected cross-contamination and a sequencing artifact, a later analysis dropped approximately 570 nucleotide sequences that were highly shared and had low generation probability. In a later analysis, a clonal expansion index was calculated for each public chain from normalized within-repertoire ranks of inferred template counts. A later analysis computed generation probabilities with a VDJ recombination model fitted to out-of-frame rearrangements, and checked the results against IGoR. In a later analysis, TCR-TCR, TCR-HLA and TCR-CMV co-occurrence was scored with hypergeometric tests, and a repertoire-size bias correction was applied to TCR pairs. A later analysis estimated false discovery rates by permuting HLA or CMV assignments 20 times. In a later analysis, co-occurring TCRs were grouped with DBSCAN, and TCRdist sequence similarity was added when clustering was performed within HLA-allele-positive subsets. For co-occurrence clustering, repertoires with fewer than 30,000 or more than 120,000 public chains were excluded, along with four or five repertoires with anomalous nucleotide sharing. The source is immuneACCESS, and TCRdb retained only in-frame sequences with V and J called. Part of the clones is not carried over; for the studies checked, unresolved V genes explain less than half of this, and the remainder is unexplained. The V and J calls and the clone size are those of that table, but D and trimming were determined from the DNA. Recorded for this sample are some 130,000 clones; about 80% of them occurred a single time. The ten largest clones take up around 2% of the sample.

The cohort was made up of approximately 670 healthy bone marrow donors. At the time of sampling, every cohort member was nominally healthy, though immune exposures that went unrecorded were likely present. The donor tested CMV seronegative and was one of the 352 seronegative cohort members. Every donor gave a peripheral blood sample, and the peripheral blood mononuclear cells from that sample were used for TCR beta sequencing. Genomic DNA extraction from the blood cell samples was performed with the Qiagen DNeasy Blood Extraction Kit. Per the germline V gene (reference sequence), LNHDA is the CDR1 and SQIVND is the CDR2. The V and J ends are trimmed by 3 bases and 8 bases, leaving 11 bases between them. The CDR3 measures 13 amino acids from cysteine to phenylalanine. Only CDR3 DNA is held: 39 bases, read in frame from base 1. For this clone: No cognate antigen has been identified for it. The record has no base qualities; no much larger clone is one base away.

Here is what the overall study found, with its caveats: Because HLA typing was unavailable for some donors at each locus, only the typed subset was used in association tests. In vitro tests confirmed that a few of the cytomegalovirus-associated TCR beta chains recognize cytomegalovirus antigens. A further reported finding was that TCR beta sequences accurately predicted the HLA-A and HLA-B alleles for most subjects in the first cohort. A later analysis found that TCR association rates varied across HLA loci, with DRB1 alleles showing the most associated TCRs and HLA-C alleles the fewest. Linkage disequilibrium might explain the correlated functional status among segregating V segments, but an unknown experimental factor could not be ruled out. A group of highly shared sequence variants was considered likely to be a technical artifact of the sequencing pipeline. A later analysis found that most CMV-associated TCR beta chains appeared HLA-restricted, with HLA associations seemingly driven largely by CMV exposure. Several of the top co-occurrence clusters appeared to be linked to parvovirus B19, influenza, CMV and Epstein-Barr virus, according to a later analysis. According to the authors, the approach could potentially be generalized to other disease states and immunological phenotypes. In a later analysis, HLA-associated TCR beta chains were found to be more clonally expanded and to have lower generation probabilities than equally common non-associated chains. When HLA alleles, especially DR and DQ, strongly co-occurred, TCR associations were difficult to assign to individual alleles. In a later genetic analysis, a missense DCLRE1C variant was associated with V-gene and J-gene trimming of TCR beta chains, and the association was replicated in an independent cohort. The presence/absence analyses assumed that sequencing depth was roughly uniform across donors, and that assumption may not be true. In an earlier analysis of a few hundred of the donors, most TCR beta V segments were observed in productive rearrangements about 90% or about 30% of the time, broadly matching IMGT annotations. Most TCR sequences were seen in very few donors, while some public TCRs were found in many individuals. In a later genetic analysis, fewer N-insertions in productive TCRs were reported among donors in an Asian-associated ancestry cluster than the roughly 670-donor mean. The 87-base-pair reads could not distinguish some IMGT-functional V segments, including TRBV6-2 and TRBV6-3, so those segments were excluded. In the study, some 160 TCR beta chains were listed as associated with cytomegalovirus. Immune exposure information for the cohort was limited to CMV serostatus. A later analysis associated approximately 17,000 TCR beta sequences with specific HLA alleles at a false discovery rate of 0.05. The classifier was reported to diagnose cytomegalovirus status with high specificity and sensitivity in both the original cohort and the validation cohort. This cohort had only TCR beta chains sequenced, and the lack of alpha or paired-chain data limited which features could be detected. Approximately 18 rarely observed V segments, including chromosome 9 orphons, were excluded from the earlier analysis of approximately 600 of the donors because counts were too low.

The receptor's source is a man younger than 45 in good health and CMV-seronegative. Sequencing was performed on PBMCs. The chain joins TRBV19 to TRBJ1-5; the D gene is perhaps TRBD1, on 6 matching bases. DNA sequence: TGTGCCAGTAGTATCAGATCAGGGGAGCCCCAGCATTTT. This encodes CASSIRSGEPQHF.